This TCR beta chain stems from a study of cytomegalovirus exposure and HLA in healthy donors. Germline-derived CDR1 and CDR2 are LGHNA and YSLEER. With 4 bases clipped from V and 0 bases from J, the junction kept 7 bases outside the gene matches. This CDR3 contains 16 residues. Findings of the study overall: A later analysis by the authors found several of the most significant clusters apparently linked to common viral pathogens. Most of the TCR beta V segments (in an earlier analysis) were productive either about 87% or about 30% of the time.

Primers included in the PCR were 60 Vbeta and 13 Jbeta primers. The repertoire was sequenced with immunoSEQ multiplex PCR; TCRdb's copy has only in-frame clones and lacks some. The sample consists of 90,000 to 120,000 clones, 65% to 80% of them appearing once. To note about this clone: Antigen: not known.

Material: PBMCs. The rearrangement links TRBV4-3 to TRBJ2-3, with 7 bases aligning to TRBD2. The source of this sequence is a woman aged 40 to 50 in good health and CMV-seronegative. The CDR3 bases are TGCGCCAGCAGCCCGACGGGGAGGGAAAGCACAGATACGCAGTATTTT. Translation gives CASSPTGRESTDTQYF.